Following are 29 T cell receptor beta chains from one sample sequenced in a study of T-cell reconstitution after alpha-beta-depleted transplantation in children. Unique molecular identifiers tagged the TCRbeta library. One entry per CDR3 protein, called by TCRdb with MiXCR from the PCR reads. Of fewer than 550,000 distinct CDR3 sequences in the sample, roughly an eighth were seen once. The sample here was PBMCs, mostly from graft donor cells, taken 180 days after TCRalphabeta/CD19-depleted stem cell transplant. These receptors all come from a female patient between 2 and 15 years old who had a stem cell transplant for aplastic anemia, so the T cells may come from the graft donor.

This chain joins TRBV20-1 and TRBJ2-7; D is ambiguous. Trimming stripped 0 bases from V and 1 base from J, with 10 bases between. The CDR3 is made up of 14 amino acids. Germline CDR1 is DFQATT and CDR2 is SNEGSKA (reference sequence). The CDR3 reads CSARDQAASYEQYF. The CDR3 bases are TGCAGTGCTAGAGATCAGGCAGCTTCCTACGAGCAGTACTTC.

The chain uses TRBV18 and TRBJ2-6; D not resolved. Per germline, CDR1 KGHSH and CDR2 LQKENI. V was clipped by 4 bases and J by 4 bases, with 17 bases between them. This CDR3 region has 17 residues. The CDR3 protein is CASSHSQIRSGANVLTF. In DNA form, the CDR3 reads TGTGCCAGCTCACACAGTCAGATCCGATCGGGGGCCAACGTCCTGACTTTC. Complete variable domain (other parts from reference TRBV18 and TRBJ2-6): NAGVMQNPRHLVRRRGQEARLRCSPMKGHSHVYWYRQLPEEGLKFMVYLQKENIIDESGMPKERFSAEFPKEGPSILRIQQVVRGDSAAYFCASSHSQIRSGANVLTFGAGSRLTVL.

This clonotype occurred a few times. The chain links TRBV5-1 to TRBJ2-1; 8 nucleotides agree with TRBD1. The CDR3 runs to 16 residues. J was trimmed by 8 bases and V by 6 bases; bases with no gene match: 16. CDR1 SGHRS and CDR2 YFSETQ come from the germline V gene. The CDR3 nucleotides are TGCGCCAGCAAAAGACAGGGGTCCGCCTCTCTCGATGAGCAGTTCTTC. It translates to CASKRQGSASLDEQFF.

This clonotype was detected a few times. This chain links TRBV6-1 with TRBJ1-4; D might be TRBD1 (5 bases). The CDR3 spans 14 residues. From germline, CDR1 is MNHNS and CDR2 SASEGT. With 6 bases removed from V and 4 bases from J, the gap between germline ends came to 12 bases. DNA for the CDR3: TGTGCCAGCAGAGACAGACGCGGTAATGAAAAACTGTTTTTT. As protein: CASRDRRGNEKLFF.

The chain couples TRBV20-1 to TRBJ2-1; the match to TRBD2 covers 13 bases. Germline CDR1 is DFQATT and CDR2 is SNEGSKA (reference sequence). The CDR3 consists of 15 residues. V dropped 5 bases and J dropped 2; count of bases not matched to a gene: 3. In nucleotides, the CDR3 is TGCAGTGCTTCCGGGACTAGCGGGGCCTACAATGAGCAGTTCTTC. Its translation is CSASGTSGAYNEQFF.

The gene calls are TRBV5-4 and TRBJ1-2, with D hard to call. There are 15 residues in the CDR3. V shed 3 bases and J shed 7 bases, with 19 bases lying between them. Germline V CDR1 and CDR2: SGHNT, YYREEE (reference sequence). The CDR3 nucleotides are TGTGCCAGCAGCTCAGTTAAAACAGTTGAGGGTGGCTACACCTTC. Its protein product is CASSSVKTVEGGYTF.

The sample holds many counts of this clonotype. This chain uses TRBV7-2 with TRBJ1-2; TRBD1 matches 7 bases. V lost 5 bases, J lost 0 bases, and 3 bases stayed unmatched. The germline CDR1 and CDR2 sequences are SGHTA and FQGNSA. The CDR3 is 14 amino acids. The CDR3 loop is CASSVQGANYGYTF. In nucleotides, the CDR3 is TGTGCCAGCAGCGTCCAGGGGGCTAACTATGGCTACACCTTC.

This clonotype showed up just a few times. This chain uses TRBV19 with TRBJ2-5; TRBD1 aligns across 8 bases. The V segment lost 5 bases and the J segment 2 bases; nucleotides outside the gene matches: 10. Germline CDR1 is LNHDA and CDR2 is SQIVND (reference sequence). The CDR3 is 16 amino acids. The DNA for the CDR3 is TGTGCCAGTAGTTTTATGGGGACAGGTCTTCAAGAGACCCAGTACTTC. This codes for CASSFMGTGLQETQYF.

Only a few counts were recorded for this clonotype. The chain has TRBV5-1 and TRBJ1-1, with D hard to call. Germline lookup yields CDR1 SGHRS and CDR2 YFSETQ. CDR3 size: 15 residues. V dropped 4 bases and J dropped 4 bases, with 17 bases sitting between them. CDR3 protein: CASSLDPRSGTEAFF. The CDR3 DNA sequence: TGCGCCAGCAGCCTGGACCCCCGGTCAGGCACTGAAGCTTTCTTT.

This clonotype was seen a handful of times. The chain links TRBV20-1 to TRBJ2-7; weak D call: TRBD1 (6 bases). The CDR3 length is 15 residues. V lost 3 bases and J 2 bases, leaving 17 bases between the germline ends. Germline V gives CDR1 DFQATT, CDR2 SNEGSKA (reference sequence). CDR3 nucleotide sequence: TGCAGTGCTAGTACAGGGTACCCAAACACCTACGAGCAGTACTTC. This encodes CSASTGYPNTYEQYF.

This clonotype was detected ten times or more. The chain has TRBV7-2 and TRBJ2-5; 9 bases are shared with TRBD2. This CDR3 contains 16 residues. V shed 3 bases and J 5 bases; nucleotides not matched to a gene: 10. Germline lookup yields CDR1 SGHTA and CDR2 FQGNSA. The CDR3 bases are TGTGCCAGCAGCTTCTTAGCGGGAGCCCCAACGGAGACCCAGTACTTC. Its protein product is CASSFLAGAPTETQYF.

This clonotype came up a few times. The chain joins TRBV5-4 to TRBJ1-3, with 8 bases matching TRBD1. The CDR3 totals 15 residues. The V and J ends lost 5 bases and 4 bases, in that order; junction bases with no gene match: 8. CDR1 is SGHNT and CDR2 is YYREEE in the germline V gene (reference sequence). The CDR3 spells CASSKQGVGGNTIYF. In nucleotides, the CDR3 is TGTGCCAGCAGTAAACAGGGGGTCGGAGGAAACACCATATATTTT.

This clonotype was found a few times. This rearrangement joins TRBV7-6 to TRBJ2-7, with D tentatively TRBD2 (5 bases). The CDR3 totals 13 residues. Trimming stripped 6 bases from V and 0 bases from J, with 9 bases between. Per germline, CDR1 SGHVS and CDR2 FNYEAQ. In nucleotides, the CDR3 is TGTGCCAGCAGTCAGCGGATCTCCTACGAGCAGTACTTC. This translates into CASSQRISYEQYF.

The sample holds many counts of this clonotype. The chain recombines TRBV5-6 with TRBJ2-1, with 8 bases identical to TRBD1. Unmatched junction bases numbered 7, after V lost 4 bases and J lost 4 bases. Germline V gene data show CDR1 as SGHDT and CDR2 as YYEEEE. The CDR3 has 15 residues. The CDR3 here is CASSPRTGYYNEQFF. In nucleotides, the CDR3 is TGTGCCAGCAGCCCCCGGACAGGGTATTACAATGAGCAGTTCTTC.

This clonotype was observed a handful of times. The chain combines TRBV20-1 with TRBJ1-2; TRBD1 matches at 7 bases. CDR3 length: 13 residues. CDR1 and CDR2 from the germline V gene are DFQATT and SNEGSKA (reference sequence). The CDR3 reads CSPNPGQTYGYTF. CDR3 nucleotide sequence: TGCAGCCCTAACCCGGGACAGACCTATGGCTACACCTTC.

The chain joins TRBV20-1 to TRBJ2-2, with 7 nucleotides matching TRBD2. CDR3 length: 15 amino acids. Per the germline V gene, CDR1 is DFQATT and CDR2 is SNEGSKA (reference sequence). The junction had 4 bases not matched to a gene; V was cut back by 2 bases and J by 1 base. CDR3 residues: CSARLAVMNTGELFF. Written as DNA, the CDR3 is TGCAGTGCTAGACTAGCGGTAATGAACACCGGGGAGCTGTTTTTT.

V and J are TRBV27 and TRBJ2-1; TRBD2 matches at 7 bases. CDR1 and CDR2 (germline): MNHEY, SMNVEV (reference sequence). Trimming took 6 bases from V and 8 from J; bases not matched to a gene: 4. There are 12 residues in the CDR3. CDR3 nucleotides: TGTGCCAGCAGCTTTAGCGGGTATGAGCAGTTCTTC. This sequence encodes CASSFSGYEQFF.

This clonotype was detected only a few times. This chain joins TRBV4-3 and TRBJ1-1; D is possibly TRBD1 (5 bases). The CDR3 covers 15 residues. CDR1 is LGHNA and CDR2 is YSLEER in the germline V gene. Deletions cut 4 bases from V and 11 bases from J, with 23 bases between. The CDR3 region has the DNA TGCGCCAGCAGCCGGGGGGAGAACAGTATTGGAACGGCTTTCTTT. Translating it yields CASSRGENSIGTAFF.

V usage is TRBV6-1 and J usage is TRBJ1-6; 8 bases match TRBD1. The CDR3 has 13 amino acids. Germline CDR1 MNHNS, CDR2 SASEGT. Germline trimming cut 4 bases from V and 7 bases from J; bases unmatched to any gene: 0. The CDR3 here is CASSGQGNSPLHF. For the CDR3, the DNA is TGTGCCAGCAGTGGACAGGGGAATTCACCCCTCCACTTT.

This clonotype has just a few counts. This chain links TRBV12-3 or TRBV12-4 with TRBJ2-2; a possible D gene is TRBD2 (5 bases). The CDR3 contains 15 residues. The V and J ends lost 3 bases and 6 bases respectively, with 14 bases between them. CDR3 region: CASSFVEGIAGELFF. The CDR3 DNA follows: TGTGCCAGCAGTTTCGTCGAGGGTATCGCCGGGGAGCTGTTTTTT.

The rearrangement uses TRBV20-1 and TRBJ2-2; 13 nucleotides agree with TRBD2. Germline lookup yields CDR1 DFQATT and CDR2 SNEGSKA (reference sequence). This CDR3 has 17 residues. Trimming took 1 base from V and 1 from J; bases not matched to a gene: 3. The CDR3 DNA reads TGCAGTGCTAGAGGGACTAGCGGGAGAGGGAACACCGGGGAGCTGTTTTTT. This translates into CSARGTSGRGNTGELFF.

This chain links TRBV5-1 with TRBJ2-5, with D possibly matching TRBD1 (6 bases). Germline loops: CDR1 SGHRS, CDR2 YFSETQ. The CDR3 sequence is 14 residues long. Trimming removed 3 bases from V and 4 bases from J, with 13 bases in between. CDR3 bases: TGCGCCAGCAGCTCAGGACAGACGCGAGAGACCCAGTACTTC. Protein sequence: CASSSGQTRETQYF.

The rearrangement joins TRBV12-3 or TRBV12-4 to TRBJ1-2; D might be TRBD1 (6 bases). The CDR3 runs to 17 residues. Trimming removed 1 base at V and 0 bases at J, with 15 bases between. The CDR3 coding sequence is TGTGCCAGCAGTTTAGTAAGGGGGTTGGGAGCTAACTATGGCTACACCTTC. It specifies CASSLVRGLGANYGYTF.

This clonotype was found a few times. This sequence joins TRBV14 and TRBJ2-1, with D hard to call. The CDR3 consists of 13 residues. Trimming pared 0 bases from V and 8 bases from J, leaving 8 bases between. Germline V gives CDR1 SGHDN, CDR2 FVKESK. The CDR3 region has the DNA TGTGCCAGCAGCCAAGATTGGTATGATGAGCAGTTCTTC. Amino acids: CASSQDWYDEQFF. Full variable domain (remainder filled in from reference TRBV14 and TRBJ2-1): EAGVTQFPSHSVIEKGQTVTLRCDPISGHDNLYWYRRVMGKEIKFLLHFVKESKQDESGMPNNRFLAERTGGTYSTLKVQPAELEDSGVYFCASSQDWYDEQFFGPGTRLTVL.

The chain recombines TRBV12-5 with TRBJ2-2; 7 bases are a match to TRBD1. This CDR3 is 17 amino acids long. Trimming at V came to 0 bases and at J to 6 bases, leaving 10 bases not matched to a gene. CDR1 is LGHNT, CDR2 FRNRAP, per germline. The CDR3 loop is CASGLVRTGEVAGELFF. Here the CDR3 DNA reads TGTGCTAGTGGTTTGGTAAGGACAGGTGAAGTGGCCGGGGAGCTGTTTTTT.

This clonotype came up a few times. The CDR3 reads CSAPGRRGSRGYTF. CDR3 nucleotide sequence: TGCAGCGCCCCCGGACGGCGGGGATCGCGGGGCTACACCTTC. This chain connects TRBV29-1 to TRBJ1-2; no firm D call. Looked up from germline, CDR1 is SQVTM and CDR2 is ANQGSEA. This CDR3 is 14 amino acids long. The V gene lost 7 bases and the J gene lost 8 bases, with 23 bases spanning the gap.

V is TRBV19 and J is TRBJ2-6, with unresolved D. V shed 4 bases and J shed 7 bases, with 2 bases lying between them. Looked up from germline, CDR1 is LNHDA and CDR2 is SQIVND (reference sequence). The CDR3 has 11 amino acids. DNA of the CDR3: TGTGCCAGTAGTAGTGCCAACGTCCTGACTTTC. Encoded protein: CASSSANVLTF. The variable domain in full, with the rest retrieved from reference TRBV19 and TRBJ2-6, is DGGITQSPKYLFRKEGQNVTLSCEQNLNHDAMYWYRQDPGQGLRLIYYSQIVNDFQKGDIAEGYSVSREKKESFPLTVTSAQKNPTAFYLCASSSANVLTFGAGSRLTVL.

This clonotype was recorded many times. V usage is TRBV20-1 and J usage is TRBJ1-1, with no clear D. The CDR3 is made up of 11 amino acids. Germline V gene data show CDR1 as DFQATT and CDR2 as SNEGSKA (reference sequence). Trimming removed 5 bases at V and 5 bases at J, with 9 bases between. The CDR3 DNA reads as TGCAGTGCTTTGGGGAATACTGAAGCTTTCTTT. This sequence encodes CSALGNTEAFF.

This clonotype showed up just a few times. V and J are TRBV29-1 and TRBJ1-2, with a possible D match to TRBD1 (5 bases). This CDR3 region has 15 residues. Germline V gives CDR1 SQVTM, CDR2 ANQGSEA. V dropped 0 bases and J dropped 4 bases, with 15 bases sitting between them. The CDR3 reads CSVEDQGEAFYGYTF. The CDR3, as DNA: TGCAGCGTTGAAGATCAGGGAGAAGCCTTCTATGGCTACACCTTC. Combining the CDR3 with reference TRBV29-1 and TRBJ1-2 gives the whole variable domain SAVISQKPSRDICQRGTSLTIQCQVDSQVTMMFWYRQQPGQSLTLIATANQGSEATYESGFVIDKFPISRPNLTFSTLTVSNMSPEDSSIYLCSVEDQGEAFYGYTFGSGTRLTVV.